This TCR beta chain derives from a study of vaccination and CD4 T cells after COVID-19. Study as a whole: Nasal swab PCR had shown SARS-CoV-2 positivity in the convalescent patients (roughly 9 mild cases, one severe case).

Treatment defined: approximately 10-day PBMC culture with coronavirus spike peptide pools or control peptides (ViraFEST assay). Fresh IL-2 medium was used to replace half of the medium on days 3 and 7. This clonotype was counted between two and nine times. The antigen is unknown. The Oncomine TCR Beta short-read assay was applied to DNA of cultured CD4+ T cells. One entry per CDR3 protein, called by TCRdb with MiXCR from the PCR reads. The table lists approximately 11,000 distinct CDR3 sequences, approximately 60% of them singletons. The V end was cut by 3 bases, the J end by 5 bases, with 11 bases between. Germline V lookup: CDR1 MDHEN, CDR2 SYDVKM. There are 15 residues in the CDR3.

The chain links TRBV28 to TRBJ1-6; TRBD1 might be the D (6 bases). Sequenced sample: CD4+ T cells from blood, cultured in vitro. The clonotype was recovered from a human donor who had recovered from COVID-19. The CDR3 is CASSLGGADNSPLHF. In nucleotides, the CDR3 is TGTGCCAGCAGTTTGGGGGGGGCCGATAATTCACCCCTCCACTTT.